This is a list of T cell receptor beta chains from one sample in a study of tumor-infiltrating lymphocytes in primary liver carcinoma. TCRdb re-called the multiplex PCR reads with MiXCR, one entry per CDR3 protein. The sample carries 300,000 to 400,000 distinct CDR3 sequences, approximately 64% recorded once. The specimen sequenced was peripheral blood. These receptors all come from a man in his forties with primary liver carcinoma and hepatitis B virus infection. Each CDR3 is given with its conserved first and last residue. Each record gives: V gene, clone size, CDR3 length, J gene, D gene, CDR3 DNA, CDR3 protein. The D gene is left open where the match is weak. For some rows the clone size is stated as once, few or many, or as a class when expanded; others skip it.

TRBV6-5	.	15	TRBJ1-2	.	TGTGCCAGCAGTTACTCGGGAGGGCAGGGGCGCGGCTACATCTTC	CASSYSGGQGRGYIF
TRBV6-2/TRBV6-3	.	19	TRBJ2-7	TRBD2	TGTGCCAGCAGTTACTCGAAGGTGAATAGCGGGAGGGCCCGCTACGAGCAGTACTTT	CASSYSKVNSGRARYEQYF
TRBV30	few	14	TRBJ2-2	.	TGTGCCTGGAGGGCAACAGGAAACACCGGGGAGCTGTTTTTT	CAWRATGNTGELFF
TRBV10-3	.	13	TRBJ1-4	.	TGTGCCATCAGTGCACAGCTTAATGAAAAACTGCTTTTT	CAISAQLNEKLLF
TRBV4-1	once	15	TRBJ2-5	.	TGCTCCAGCAGCCAATCGCCGGGGGATGGGGAGACCCAGTACTTC	CSSSQSPGDGETQYF
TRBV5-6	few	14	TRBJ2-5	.	TGTGCCAGCAGCTTGGAGGCTAGCCAAGAGACCCAGTACTTC	CASSLEASQETQYF
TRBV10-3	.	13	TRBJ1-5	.	TGTGCCATCGAACAGGACGGGAATCAGCCCCAGCATTTT	CAIEQDGNQPQHF
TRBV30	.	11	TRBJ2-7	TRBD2	TGTGCCTGTAGCGGGAAGCCCGAGCAGTACTTC	CACSGKPEQYF
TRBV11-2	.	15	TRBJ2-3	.	TGTGCCAACAGCCATAAGGCGGGGAACACAGATACGCAGTATTTT	CANSHKAGNTDTQYF
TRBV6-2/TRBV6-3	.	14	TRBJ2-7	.	TGTGCCAGCAGTCCTGGAAAAACATCCCACCGGCAGTATTTC	CASSPGKTSHRQYF
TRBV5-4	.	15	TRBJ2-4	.	TGTGCCAGCAGCACCCGGACAAAGGCCAAAAACATTCAGTACTTC	CASSTRTKAKNIQYF
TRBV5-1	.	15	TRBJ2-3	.	TGCGCCAGCAGCTTGGAAGACATGCTCTACGATGCGCAGTATTTT	CASSLEDMLYDAQYF
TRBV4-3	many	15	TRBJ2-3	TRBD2	TGCGCCAGCAGCCAAGTACTAGCGGGCACAGATACGCAGTATTTT	CASSQVLAGTDTQYF
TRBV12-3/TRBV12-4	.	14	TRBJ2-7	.	TGTGCCAGCAGTTCAAATCTTCCAGCCTACGAGCAGTACTTC	CASSSNLPAYEQYF
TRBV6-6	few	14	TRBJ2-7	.	TGTGCCAGCACCCCCGGAGGGGGGTACTACGAGCAGTACTTC	CASTPGGGYYEQYF
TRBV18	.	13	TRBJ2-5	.	TGTGCCAGCTCACCACGGGTGCGGGAGACCCAGTACTTC	CASSPRVRETQYF
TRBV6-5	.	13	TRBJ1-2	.	TGTGGCAGCCGTGGGACTCTGTGTTCGGGCTACACCTTC	CGSRGTLCSGYTF
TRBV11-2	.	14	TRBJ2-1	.	TGTGTCAGCAGCTTAGATGAAGTCTACAATGAGCAGTTCTTC	CVSSLDEVYNEQFF
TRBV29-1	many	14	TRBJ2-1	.	TGCAGCGTACTTCGCGGGGCCTCCTACAATGAGCAGTTCTTC	CSVLRGASYNEQFF
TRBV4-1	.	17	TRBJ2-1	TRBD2	TGCGCCAGCAGCCAACCGACTAGCGGGAGCCCATACAATGAGCAGTTCTTC	CASSQPTSGSPYNEQFF
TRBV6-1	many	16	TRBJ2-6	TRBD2	TGTGCCAGCAGCGGTGGACTAGCGGCTGGGGCCAACGTCCTGACTTTC	CASSGGLAAGANVLTF
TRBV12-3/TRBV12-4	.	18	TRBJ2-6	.	TGTGCCAGCAGTTGGGGAAGCAGGGAAGGCTCTGGGGCCAACGTCCTGACTTTC	CASSWGSREGSGANVLTF
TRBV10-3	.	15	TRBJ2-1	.	TGTGCCATCAGGGCTAGCTCCAGCTCCTACAAAGAGCAGTTATTC	CAIRASSSSYKEQLF
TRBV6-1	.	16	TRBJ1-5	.	TGTGCCAGCACAAGTCATCCACAGCGAAACAATCAGCTCCAGCATTTT	CASTSHPQRNNQLQHF
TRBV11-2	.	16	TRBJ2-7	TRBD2	TGTACCAGCGTCCCGTCGTCGGACACTAGCGAGGGCGAGCAGTACTTT	CTSVPSSDTSEGEQYF
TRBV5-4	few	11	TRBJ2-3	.	TGTGCCAGCAGCTTGGATGGGCCGCCGTATTTT	CASSLDGPPYF
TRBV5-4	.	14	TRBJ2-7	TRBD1	TGTGCCAGCAGCTGGACAGGGGGCCCCTACGAGCAGTACTTC	CASSWTGGPYEQYF
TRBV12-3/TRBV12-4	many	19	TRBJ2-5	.	TGTGCCAGCAGTTTAGATTTTTTGACGGTGTCAACCGGGGGAGAGACCCAGTACTTC	CASSLDFLTVSTGGETQYF
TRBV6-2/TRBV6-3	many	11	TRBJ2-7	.	TGTGCCAGCAGTTACATCTACGAGCAGTACTTC	CASSYIYEQYF
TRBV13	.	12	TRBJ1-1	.	TGTGCCAGCAGCTCCTACAACACTGAAGCTTTCTTT	CASSSYNTEAFF
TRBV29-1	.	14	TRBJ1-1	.	TGCAGCGTTAAAGATTGGCAAGGGAACACTGAAGCTTTCTTT	CSVKDWQGNTEAFF
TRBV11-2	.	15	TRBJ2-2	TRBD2	TGTGCCAGCAGCAATGGACTAGCGGCCACCGGGGAGCTGTTTTTT	CASSNGLAATGELFF
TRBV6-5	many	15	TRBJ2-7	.	TGTGCCAGCAGTTACGCGATAGGGCAGGCCTACGAGCAGTACTTC	CASSYAIGQAYEQYF
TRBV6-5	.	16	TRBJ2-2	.	TGTGCCAGCAGTCCCCCCCGGGACCCGAACACCGGGGAGCTGTTTTTT	CASSPPRDPNTGELFF
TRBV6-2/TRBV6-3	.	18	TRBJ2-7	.	TGTGTCAGCAGTTACCCCCTTTTGGGGGAGTCAGCCAGGTACGAGCAGTACTTC	CVSSYPLLGESARYEQYF
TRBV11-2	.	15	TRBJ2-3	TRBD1	TGTGCCAGCAACTCCATGACAGGGGGCATCGATACGCAGTATTTT	CASNSMTGGIDTQYF
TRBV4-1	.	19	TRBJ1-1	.	TGCGTCAGCAGCCAATTGTTGGGACCGGATAGTATCTATGGCACTGAAGCTTTCTTT	CVSSQLLGPDSIYGTEAFF
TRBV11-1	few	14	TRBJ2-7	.	TGTGCCAGCAACTTCCTGCGGACGCCGGGGGAGCAGTACTTC	CASNFLRTPGEQYF
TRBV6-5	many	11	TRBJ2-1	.	TGTGCCAGCAGTTACTTTGATGAGCAGTTCTTC	CASSYFDEQFF
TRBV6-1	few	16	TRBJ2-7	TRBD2	TGTGCCAGCAGTGAGGAAGCGGGAGCGTTTGCCTACGAGCAGTACTTC	CASSEEAGAFAYEQYF
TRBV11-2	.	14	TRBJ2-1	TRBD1	TGTGCCAGCAGCCCTGGGACAGGGGGCGACGGGCAGTTCTTC	CASSPGTGGDGQFF
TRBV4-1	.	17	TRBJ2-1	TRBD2	TGCGCCAGAAGCCAATCTATAGCGGGATTGCCCTACAATGAGCAGTTCTTC	CARSQSIAGLPYNEQFF
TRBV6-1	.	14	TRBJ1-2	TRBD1	TGTGCCAGCAGTGAGTGGACAGGGGGCTTTGGCTACACCTTC	CASSEWTGGFGYTF
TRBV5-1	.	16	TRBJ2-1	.	TGCGCCGGCAGCTTGGCCGCGCAGCATCCCTACAATGAGCAGTTCTTC	CAGSLAAQHPYNEQFF
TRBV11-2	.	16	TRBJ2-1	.	TGTGCCAGCAGCTGGACTAGCAGGGGGCAATACAATGAGCAGTTCTTT	CASSWTSRGQYNEQFF
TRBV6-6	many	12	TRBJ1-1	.	TGTGCCAGCAGGCCCGTGGGAACTGAAGCTTTCTTT	CASRPVGTEAFF
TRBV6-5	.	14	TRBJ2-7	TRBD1	TGTGCCAGTCGCGGGGACAGGCCATTCGCAGAGCAGTACTTC	CASRGDRPFAEQYF
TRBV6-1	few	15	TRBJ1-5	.	TGTGCCAGCAGAGAAGACGGTAGTAGCAATCAGCCCCAGCATTTT	CASREDGSSNQPQHF
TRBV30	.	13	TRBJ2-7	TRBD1	TGTGCCTGGAGTCGGGACAGGGGAGACAAGCAGTACTTC	CAWSRDRGDKQYF